This TCR beta chain was found in a study of cytomegalovirus exposure and HLA in healthy donors. Study observations and caveats: Analyzed later, most CMV-associated TCR beta chains appeared HLA-restricted.

Use of 60 Vbeta and 13 Jbeta primers characterized the PCR. Profiled with immunoSEQ multiplex PCR; TCRdb holds only in-frame clones, not every one. The sample has around 90,000 clones, approximately 60% seen once; the top ten hold about 6.3%. Germline CDR1 reads PRHDT; CDR2 reads FYEKMQ (reference sequence). V shed 5 bases, J shed 3 bases, and the junction held 5 bases outside the gene matches. This CDR3 has 14 residues. In the case of this clone: The target antigen is unknown.

The chain is built from TRBV13 and TRBJ2-7; 9 nucleotides agree with TRBD1. The source material was PBMCs. This TCR derives from a boy younger than 18 in good health and CMV-seropositive. The CDR3 sequence: CASSPGQGFYEQYF. CDR3 nucleotide sequence: TGTGCCAGCAGCCCCGGACAGGGGTTCTACGAGCAGTACTTC.